The 26 T cell receptor beta chains below all came from one sample that was sequenced in a study of shared clonotypes between healthy human individuals. The data were produced by immunoSEQ multiplex PCR, yet TCRdb's version contains in-frame clones alone and is incomplete. This sample has hundreds of thousands of clones, with more than 70% found just once. The sequenced material came from PBMCs. The receptors derive from a woman aged 35 to 49 in good health. Some clones in this sample may be carry-over from other donors' samples.

The chain recombines TRBV28 with TRBJ2-3, with TRBD2 as a possible D gene (6 bases). V shed 4 bases and J shed 0 bases, with 14 bases lying between them. The CDR3 is 16 amino acids. The germline CDR1 and CDR2 sequences are MDHEN and SYDVKM. The CDR3 sequence is CASSSALAESTDTQYF. The CDR3, as DNA: TGTGCCAGCAGTTCAGCGTTAGCGGAGAGCACAGATACGCAGTATTTT.

Concerning this clone itself: This may arise from a read error, as a much more abundant clone is one base away. The gene calls are TRBV30 and TRBJ2-7; no reliable D call. This CDR3 contains 9 residues. Germline CDR1 is GTSNPN and CDR2 is SVGIG (reference sequence). CDR3 amino acids: CDFRGVQYF. The DNA of the CDR3 is TGTGACTTCCGTGGTGTGCAGTACTTC.

This clone was detected once. The V gene is TRBV7-9, the J gene TRBJ2-3; 9 bases line up with TRBD2. Losses at the gene ends were 0 bases for V and 2 bases for J; bases not matched to a gene: 3. This CDR3 is 16 amino acids long. Per germline, CDR1 SEHNR and CDR2 FQNEAQ (reference sequence). Written as DNA, the CDR3 is TGTGCCAGCAGCTTAGCCCTAGCGGGGTCCACAGATACGCAGTATTTT. It translates to CASSLALAGSTDTQYF.

The table lists this clone with a few counts. The V and J genes are TRBV7-2 and TRBJ2-1, with 10 bases aligning to TRBD2. The CDR3 is made up of 19 amino acids. Losses at the gene ends were 1 base for V and 0 bases for J; bases not matched to a gene: 9. The germline V gene has CDR1 SGHTA and CDR2 FQGNSA. The chain's CDR3 is CASSLVPSGSGSSYNEQFF. The CDR3 coding sequence is TGTGCCAGCAGCTTAGTCCCTAGCGGGAGCGGTAGCTCCTACAATGAGCAGTTCTTC.

This clone was recorded once. The V call is TRBV4-1, the J call TRBJ2-3; no clear D gene. Trimming stripped 1 base from V and 1 base from J, with 15 bases between. Germline V gene sequence: CDR1 MGHRA, CDR2 YSYEKL. The CDR3 loop spans 17 amino acids. The CDR3 sequence: CASSQVVGAGGTDTQYF. The CDR3 DNA sequence: TGCGCCAGCAGCCAAGTGGTGGGTGCTGGGGGCACAGATACGCAGTATTTT.

This clone was recorded a few times. Possible read error: a much larger clone is one base away. Distinct nucleotide sequences in the sample also encode this CDR3. This chain connects TRBV19 to TRBJ2-5; tentatively, D is TRBD2 (5 bases). This CDR3 spans 12 amino acids. The germline gives CDR1 LNHDA, CDR2 SQIVND (reference sequence). DNA of the CDR3: TGTGCCAGTGGGCGGGCAGAAGAGACTCAGTACTTC. Its translation: CASGRAEETQYF.

The chain combines TRBV2 with TRBJ2-3; a weak D match, TRBD1 (6 bases). Germline V gene sequence: CDR1 SNHLY, CDR2 FYNNEI. The germline V and J ends were trimmed by 7 bases and 1 base, with 18 bases remaining between them. The CDR3 is 16 amino acids. The CDR3 sequence is CASNPTTRTGTDTQYF. CDR3 sequence (DNA): TGTGCCAGCAACCCAACAACCCGGACAGGCACAGATACGCAGTATTTT.

This sequence joins TRBV4-1 and TRBJ1-5; D call uncertain. V gave up 3 bases and J gave up 6 bases, with 12 bases separating them. Germline CDR1 reads MGHRA; CDR2 reads YSYEKL. The CDR3 has 14 residues. CDR3 residues: CASSQLHGFQPQHF. The CDR3 nucleotides read TGCGCCAGCAGCCAGTTACATGGGTTTCAGCCCCAGCATTTT.

The genes are TRBV25-1 and TRBJ1-2; no firm D call. This CDR3 has 12 amino acids. V was pared by 4 bases and J by 3 bases, with 6 bases between. Germline lookup yields CDR1 MGHDK and CDR2 SYGVNS. CDR3 DNA sequence: TGTGCCAGCAGTGGGCAGTACTATGGCTACACCTTC. Translation gives CASSGQYYGYTF.

J is TRBJ2-6 and V is TRBV28; no firm D call. Looked up from germline, CDR1 is MDHEN and CDR2 is SYDVKM. The CDR3 sequence is 14 residues long. V was cut by 3 bases and J by 4 bases, with 7 bases left in between. The CDR3 loop reads CASSLMGGANVLTF. CDR3 coding DNA: TGTGCCAGCAGTTTGATGGGCGGGGCCAACGTCCTGACTTTC.

This clone was observed at least ten times. The same CDR3 can be traced to other DNA sequences in this sample. The rearrangement uses TRBV18 and TRBJ1-1; D is possibly TRBD1 (6 bases). The CDR3 has 15 amino acids. The germline V gene encodes CDR1 KGHSH and CDR2 LQKENI. V was shortened by 2 bases and J by 1 base, with 11 bases between the two germline ends. This CDR3 reads CASSPSSGENTEAFF. CDR3 DNA sequence: TGTGCCAGCTCACCAAGTTCAGGGGAGAACACTGAAGCTTTCTTT.

The DNA for the CDR3 is TGTGCCAGCAGTCACCCGACGGGGAGGGGCGCCTCCTACGAGCAGTACTTC. Its translation: CASSHPTGRGASYEQYF. The J gene is TRBJ2-7, the V gene TRBV28; 7 nucleotides line up with TRBD2. V shed 5 bases, J shed 0 bases, and the junction held 13 bases outside the gene matches. This CDR3 spans 17 amino acids. Germline V lookup: CDR1 MDHEN, CDR2 SYDVKM.

This clone was recorded a few times. The V gene is TRBV5-1, the J gene TRBJ2-1, with 9 bases fitting TRBD2. Germline V lookup: CDR1 SGHRS, CDR2 YFSETQ. The CDR3 consists of 14 residues. V shed 7 bases and J 2 bases; nucleotides not matched to a gene: 4. The CDR3 here is CASAPSGTYNEQFF. The CDR3 DNA follows: TGCGCCAGCGCCCCTAGCGGGACCTACAATGAGCAGTTCTTC.

The V and J genes are TRBV29-1 and TRBJ2-1, with 9 bases that match TRBD2. This CDR3 contains 14 residues. Per germline, CDR1 SQVTM and CDR2 ANQGSEA. With V trimmed by 6 bases and J by 4 bases, 7 bases remained unmatched. CDR3 sequence (DNA): TGCAGCGTCCGTAGCGGGAGTGGTTACAATGAGCAGTTCTTC. Amino acid sequence: CSVRSGSGYNEQFF.

This clone was counted a single time. This chain connects TRBV5-1 to TRBJ2-3, with D hard to call. CDR3 length equals 12 residues. In germline, CDR1 is SGHRS, CDR2 YFSETQ. Trimming shortened V by 4 bases and J by 1 base, and 4 bases separated the two germline ends. The chain's CDR3 is CASSTRTDTQYF. The DNA for the CDR3 is TGCGCCAGCAGCACCCGCACAGATACGCAGTATTTT.

This clone was seen at least ten times. Other DNA sequences in this specimen translate into the identical CDR3. The V gene is TRBV7-2, the J gene TRBJ2-7; maybe TRBD2 (5 bases). The CDR3 totals 14 residues. Deletions cut 4 bases from V and 2 bases from J, with 12 bases between. Germline assignment: CDR1 SGHTA and CDR2 FQGNSA. CDR3 DNA: TGTGCCAGCAGCTCAAGCGGAGGCCCCTACGAGCAGTACTTC. Its protein is CASSSSGGPYEQYF.

The rearrangement joins TRBV30 to TRBJ2-4, with 8 bases identical to TRBD1. Germline CDR1 is GTSNPN and CDR2 is SVGIG (reference sequence). J was trimmed by 5 bases and V by 5 bases; bases with no gene match: 8. The CDR3 loop spans 14 amino acids. CDR3 residues: CAWETGDAENIQYF. DNA of the CDR3: TGTGCCTGGGAGACAGGGGACGCCGAAAACATTCAGTACTTC.

The J gene is TRBJ2-7, the V gene TRBV30; no firm D call. Trimming pared 2 bases from V and 3 bases from J, leaving 11 bases between. This CDR3 contains 13 residues. The germline V gene has CDR1 GTSNPN and CDR2 SVGIG (reference sequence). The CDR3 DNA is TGTGCCTGGAGTCGAGAGCTAGGCTACGAGCAGTACTTC. Its translation is CAWSRELGYEQYF.

Concerning this clone: An end of the junction differs from the germline gene, which may be a read error. The chain couples TRBV4-1 to TRBJ2-4, with D tentatively TRBD2 (5 bases). Germline CDR1 MGHRA, CDR2 YSYEKL. This CDR3 is 15 amino acids long. CDR3 nucleotide sequence: TGTGCCAGCAGCCAAGAGGTATTGAGGGTAAACATTCAGTACTTC. This codes for CASSQEVLRVNIQYF.

This chain uses TRBV6-6 with TRBJ1-5; D gene ambiguous. Germline CDR1 reads MNHNY; CDR2 reads SVGAGI (reference sequence). This CDR3 has 13 residues. Trimming stripped 7 bases from V and 6 bases from J, with 13 bases between. The DNA of the CDR3 is TGTGCCAGCACTACACGACGGGGTCAGCCCCAGCATTTT. This codes for CASTTRRGQPQHF.

This clone occurred many times. V gene TRBV5-1 combines with J gene TRBJ2-5, with 16 positions matching TRBD2. Germline V CDR1 and CDR2: SGHRS, YFSETQ. V lost 4 bases, J lost 7 bases, and 7 bases stayed unmatched. The CDR3 loop spans 16 amino acids. In nucleotides, the CDR3 is TGCGCCAGCAGCCCCCTGGGACTAGCGGGAGGGGGGACCCAGTACTTC. The encoded protein is CASSPLGLAGGGTQYF.

This clone was recorded once. Likely a read error: the CDR3 ends without its conserved phenylalanine or tryptophan. CDR3 loop: CAWSVTETNTEAFS. The DNA for the CDR3 is TGTGCCTGGAGTGTAACGGAGACGAACACTGAGGCTTTCTCT. The gene calls are TRBV30 and TRBJ1-1; D unclear. Germline values: CDR1 GTSNPN, CDR2 SVGIG (reference sequence). The CDR3 consists of 14 residues.

This clone was found a few times. The chain links TRBV28 to TRBJ2-2; D remains ambiguous. The CDR3 has 13 residues. Deletions cut 1 base from V and 3 bases from J, with 3 bases between. Germline CDR1 is MDHEN and CDR2 is SYDVKM. The CDR3 here is CASSLLDTGELFF. CDR3 sequence (DNA): TGTGCCAGCAGTTTATTGGACACCGGGGAGCTGTTTTTT.

Of note for this clone: A much larger clonotype is one base distant, so this may be a read error. The chain joins TRBV28 to TRBJ2-5, with TRBD1 matching over 8 bases. The trim removed 2 bases at V and 5 bases at J, leaving 10 bases unmatched. The CDR3 totals 16 residues. Germline lookup yields CDR1 MDHEN and CDR2 SYDVKM. CDR3 coding DNA: TGTGCCAGCAGTTTACCCTTTCAGGGGGCCATGGAGACCCAGTACTTC. This translates into CASSLPFQGAMETQYF.

V usage is TRBV28 and J usage is TRBJ2-2, with TRBD1 identical over 8 bases. Trimming at V came to 6 bases and at J to 8 bases, leaving 17 bases not matched to a gene. Germline CDR1 and CDR2: MDHEN and SYDVKM. The CDR3 covers 17 residues. CDR3 in amino acids: CASRPRDRTLAKGELFF. In nucleotides, the CDR3 is TGTGCCAGCAGGCCACGGGACAGGACTTTGGCAAAGGGGGAGCTGTTTTTT. The full variable domain, rest sourced from reference TRBV28 and TRBJ2-2, is DVKVTQSSRYLVKRTGEKVFLECVQDMDHENMFWYRQDPGLGLRLIYFSYDVKMKEKGDIPEGYSVSREKKERFSLILESASTNQTSMYLCASRPRDRTLAKGELFFGEGSRLTVL.

As regards this clone: Other DNA sequences in this sample translate to the same CDR3. The V gene is TRBV18, the J gene TRBJ2-3; D remains unclear. V lost 0 bases, J lost 0 bases, and 1 base lay in between. Per germline, CDR1 KGHSH and CDR2 LQKENI. The CDR3 runs to 13 residues. The CDR3 DNA reads TGTGCCAGCTCACCACCAAGCACAGATACGCAGTATTTT. Encoded protein: CASSPPSTDTQYF.